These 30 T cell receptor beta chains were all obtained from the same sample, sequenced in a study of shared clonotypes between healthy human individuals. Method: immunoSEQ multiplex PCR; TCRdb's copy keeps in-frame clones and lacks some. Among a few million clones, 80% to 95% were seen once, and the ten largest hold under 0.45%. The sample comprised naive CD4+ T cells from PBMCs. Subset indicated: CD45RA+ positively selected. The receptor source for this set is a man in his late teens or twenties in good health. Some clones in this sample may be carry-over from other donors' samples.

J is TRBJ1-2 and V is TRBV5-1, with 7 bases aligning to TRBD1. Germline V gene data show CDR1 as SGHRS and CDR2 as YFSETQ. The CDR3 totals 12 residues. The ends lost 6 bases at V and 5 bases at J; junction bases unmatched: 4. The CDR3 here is CASTIQGYGYTF. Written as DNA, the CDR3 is TGCGCCAGCACCATACAGGGGTATGGCTACACCTTC.

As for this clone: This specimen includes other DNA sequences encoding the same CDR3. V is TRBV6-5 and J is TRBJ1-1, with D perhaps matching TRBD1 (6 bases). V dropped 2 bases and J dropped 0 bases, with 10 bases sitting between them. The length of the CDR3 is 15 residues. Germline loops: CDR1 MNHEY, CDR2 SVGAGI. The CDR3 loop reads CASSYAGALNTEAFF. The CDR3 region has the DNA TGTGCCAGCAGTTACGCGGGGGCGCTGAACACTGAAGCTTTCTTT.

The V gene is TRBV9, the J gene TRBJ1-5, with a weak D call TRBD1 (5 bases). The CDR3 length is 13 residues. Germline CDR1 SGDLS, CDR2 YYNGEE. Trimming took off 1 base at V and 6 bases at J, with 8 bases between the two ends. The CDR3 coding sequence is TGTGCCAGCAGCGTACGGGGGGGTCAGCCCCAGCATTTT. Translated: CASSVRGGQPQHF.

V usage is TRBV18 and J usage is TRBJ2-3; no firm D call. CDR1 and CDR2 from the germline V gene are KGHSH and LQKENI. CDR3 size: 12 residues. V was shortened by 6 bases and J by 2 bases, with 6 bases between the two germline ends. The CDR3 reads CASSQYTDTQYF. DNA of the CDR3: TGTGCCAGCTCGCAGTACACAGATACGCAGTATTTT. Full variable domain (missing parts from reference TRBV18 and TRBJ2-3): NAGVMQNPRHLVRRRGQEARLRCSPMKGHSHVYWYRQLPEEGLKFMVYLQKENIIDESGMPKERFSAEFPKEGPSILRIQQVVRGDSAAYFCASSQYTDTQYFGPGTRLTVL.

The CDR3 DNA is TGTGCCAGCAGCGTCCAGGACGCCCCGGGCGGGGAGCAGTTCTTC. This sequence encodes CASSVQDAPGGEQFF. The chain couples TRBV9 to TRBJ2-1; maybe TRBD2 (5 bases). Per the germline V gene, CDR1 is SGDLS and CDR2 is YYNGEE. V dropped 2 bases and J dropped 10 bases, with 19 bases sitting between them. This CDR3 is built from 15 residues.

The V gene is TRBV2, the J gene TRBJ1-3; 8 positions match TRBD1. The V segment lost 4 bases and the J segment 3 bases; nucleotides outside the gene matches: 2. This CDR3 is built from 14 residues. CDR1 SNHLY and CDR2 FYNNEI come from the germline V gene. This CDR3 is CASSGTGIGNTIYF. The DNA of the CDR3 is TGTGCCAGCAGTGGGACAGGGATTGGAAACACCATATATTTT.

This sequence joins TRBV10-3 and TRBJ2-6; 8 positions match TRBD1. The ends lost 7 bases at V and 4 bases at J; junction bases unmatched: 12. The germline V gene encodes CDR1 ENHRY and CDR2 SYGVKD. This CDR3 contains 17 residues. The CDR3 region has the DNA TGTGCCATCACCGGACAGGGATCTAGTCGAGGGGCCAACGTCCTGACTTTC. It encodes CAITGQGSSRGANVLTF.

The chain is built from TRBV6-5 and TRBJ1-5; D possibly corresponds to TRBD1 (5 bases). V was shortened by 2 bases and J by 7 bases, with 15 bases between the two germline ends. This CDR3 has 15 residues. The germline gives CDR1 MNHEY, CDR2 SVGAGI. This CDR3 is CASSYQQGTGQPQHF. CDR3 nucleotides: TGTGCCAGCAGTTACCAGCAAGGGACGGGGCAGCCCCAGCATTTT.

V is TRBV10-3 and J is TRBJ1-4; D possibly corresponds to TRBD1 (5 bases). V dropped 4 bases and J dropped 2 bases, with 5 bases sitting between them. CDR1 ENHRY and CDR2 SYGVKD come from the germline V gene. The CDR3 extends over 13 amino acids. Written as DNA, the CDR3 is TGTGCCATCAGTGCAGGGACTAATGAAAAACTGTTTTTT. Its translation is CAISAGTNEKLFF.

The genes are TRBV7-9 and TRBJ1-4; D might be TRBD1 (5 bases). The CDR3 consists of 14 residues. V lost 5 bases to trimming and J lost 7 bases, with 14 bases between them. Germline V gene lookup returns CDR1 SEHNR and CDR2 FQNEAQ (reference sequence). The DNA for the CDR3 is TGTGCCAGCAGCATCAGGGTCGCGGCTGAAAAACTGTTTTTT. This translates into CASSIRVAAEKLFF.

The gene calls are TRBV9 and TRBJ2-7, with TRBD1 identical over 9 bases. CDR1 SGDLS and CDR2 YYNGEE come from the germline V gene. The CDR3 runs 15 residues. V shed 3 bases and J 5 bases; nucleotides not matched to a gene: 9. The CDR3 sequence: CASSATGTGTHEQYF. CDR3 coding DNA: TGTGCCAGCAGCGCCACCGGGACAGGGACCCACGAGCAGTACTTC.

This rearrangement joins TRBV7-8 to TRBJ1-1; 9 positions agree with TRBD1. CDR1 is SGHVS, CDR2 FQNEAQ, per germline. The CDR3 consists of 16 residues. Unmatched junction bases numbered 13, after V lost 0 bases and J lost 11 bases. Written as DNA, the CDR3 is TGTGCCAGCAGCTTAGCCGGGACAGGGATTCATTTGGCGGCTTTCTTT. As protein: CASSLAGTGIHLAAFF.

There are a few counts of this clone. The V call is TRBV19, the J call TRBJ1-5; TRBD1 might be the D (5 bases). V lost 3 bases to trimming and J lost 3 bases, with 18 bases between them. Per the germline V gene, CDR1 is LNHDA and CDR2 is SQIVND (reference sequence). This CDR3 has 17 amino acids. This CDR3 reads CASSIGASTSPNQPQHF. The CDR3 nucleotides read TGTGCCAGTAGTATCGGGGCCAGCACCTCCCCCAATCAGCCCCAGCATTTT.

Here the CDR3 DNA reads TGTGCCAGCAGTTACTCACAGGGGGCAGGCGAGCAGTACTTC. Translating it yields CASSYSQGAGEQYF. This chain connects TRBV6-6 to TRBJ2-7; 9 nucleotides match TRBD1. J lost 6 bases, V lost 0 bases, and 3 bases had no gene match. Germline-derived CDR1 and CDR2 are MNHNY and SVGAGI (reference sequence). This CDR3 is 14 amino acids long.

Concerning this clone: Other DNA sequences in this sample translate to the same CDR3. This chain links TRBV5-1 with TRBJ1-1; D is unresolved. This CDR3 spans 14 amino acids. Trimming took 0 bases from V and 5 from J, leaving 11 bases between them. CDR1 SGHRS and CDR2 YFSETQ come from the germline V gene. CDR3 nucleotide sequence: TGCGCCAGCAGCTTGGCCGGAGGGTTAACTGAAGCTTTCTTT. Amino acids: CASSLAGGLTEAFF.

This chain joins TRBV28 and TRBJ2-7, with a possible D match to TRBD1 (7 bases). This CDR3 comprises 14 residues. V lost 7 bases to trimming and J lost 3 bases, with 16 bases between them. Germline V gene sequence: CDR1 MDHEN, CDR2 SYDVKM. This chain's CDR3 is CASKRTGLNYEQYF. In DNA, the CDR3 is TGTGCCAGCAAACGGACAGGACTAAACTACGAGCAGTACTTC.

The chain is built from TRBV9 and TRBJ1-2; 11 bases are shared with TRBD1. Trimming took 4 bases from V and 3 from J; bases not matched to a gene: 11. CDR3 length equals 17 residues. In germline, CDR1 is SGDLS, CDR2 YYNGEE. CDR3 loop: CASSPTGTGGRDYGYTF. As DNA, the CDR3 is TGTGCCAGCAGCCCCACCGGGACAGGGGGGAGGGACTATGGCTACACCTTC. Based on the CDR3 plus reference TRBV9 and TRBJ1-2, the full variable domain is DSGVTQTPKHLITATGQRVTLRCSPRSGDLSVYWYQQSLDQGLQFLIQYYNGEERAKGNILERFSAQQFPDLHSELNLSSLELGDSALYFCASSPTGTGGRDYGYTFGSGTRLTVV.

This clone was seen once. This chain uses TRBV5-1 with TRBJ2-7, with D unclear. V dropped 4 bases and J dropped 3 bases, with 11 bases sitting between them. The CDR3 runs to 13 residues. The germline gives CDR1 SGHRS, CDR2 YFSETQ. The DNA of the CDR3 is TGCGCCAGCAGCGGAAGTGCTGTCTACGAGCAGTACTTC. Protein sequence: CASSGSAVYEQYF. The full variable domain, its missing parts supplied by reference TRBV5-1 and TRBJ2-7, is KAGVTQTPRYLIKTRGQQVTLSCSPISGHRSVSWYQQTPGQGLQFLFEYFSETQRNKGNFPGRFSGRQFSNSRSEMNVSTLELGDSALYLCASSGSAVYEQYFGPGTRLTVT.

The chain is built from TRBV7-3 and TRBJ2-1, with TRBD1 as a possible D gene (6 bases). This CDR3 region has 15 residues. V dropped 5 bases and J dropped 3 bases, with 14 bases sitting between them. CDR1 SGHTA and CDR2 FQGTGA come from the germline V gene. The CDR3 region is CASSAYGTFYNEQFF. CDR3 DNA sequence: TGTGCCAGCAGCGCCTATGGGACATTCTACAATGAGCAGTTCTTC.

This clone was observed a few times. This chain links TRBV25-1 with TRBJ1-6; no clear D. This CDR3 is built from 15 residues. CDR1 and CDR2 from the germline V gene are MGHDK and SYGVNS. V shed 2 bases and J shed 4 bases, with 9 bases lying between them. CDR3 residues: CASSEHAQYNSPLHF. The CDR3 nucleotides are TGTGCCAGCAGTGAACACGCCCAATATAATTCACCCCTCCACTTT. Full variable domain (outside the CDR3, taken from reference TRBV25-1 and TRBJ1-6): EADIYQTPRYLVIGTGKKITLECSQTMGHDKMYWYQQDPGMELHLIHYSYGVNSTEKGDLSSESTVSRIRTEHFPLTLESARPSHTSQYLCASSEHAQYNSPLHFGNGTRLTVT.

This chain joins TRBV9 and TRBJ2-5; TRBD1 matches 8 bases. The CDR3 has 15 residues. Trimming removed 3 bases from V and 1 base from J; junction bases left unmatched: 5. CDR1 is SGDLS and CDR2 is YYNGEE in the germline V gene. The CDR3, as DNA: TGTGCCAGCAGCGCCGGGACAGGCGTCCAAGAGACCCAGTACTTC. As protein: CASSAGTGVQETQYF.

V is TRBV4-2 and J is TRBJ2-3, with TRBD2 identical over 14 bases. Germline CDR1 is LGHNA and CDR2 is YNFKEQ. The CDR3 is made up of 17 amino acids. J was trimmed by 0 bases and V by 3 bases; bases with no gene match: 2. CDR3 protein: CASSQGLAGASTDTQYF. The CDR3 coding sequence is TGTGCCAGCAGCCAGGGACTAGCGGGAGCTAGCACAGATACGCAGTATTTT.

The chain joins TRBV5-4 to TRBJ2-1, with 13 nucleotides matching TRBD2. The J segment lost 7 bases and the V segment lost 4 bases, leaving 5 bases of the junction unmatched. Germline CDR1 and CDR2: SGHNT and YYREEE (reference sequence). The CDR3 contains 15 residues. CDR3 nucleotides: TGTGCCAGCAGCACTAGCGGGAGGGCCGGGAATGAGCAGTTCTTC. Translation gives CASSTSGRAGNEQFF.

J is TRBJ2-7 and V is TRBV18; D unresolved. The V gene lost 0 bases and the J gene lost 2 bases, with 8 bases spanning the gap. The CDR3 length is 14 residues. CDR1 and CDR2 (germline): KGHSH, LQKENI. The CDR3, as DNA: TGTGCCAGCTCACCACCTCTCCAGGCCTACGAGCAGTACTTC. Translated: CASSPPLQAYEQYF.

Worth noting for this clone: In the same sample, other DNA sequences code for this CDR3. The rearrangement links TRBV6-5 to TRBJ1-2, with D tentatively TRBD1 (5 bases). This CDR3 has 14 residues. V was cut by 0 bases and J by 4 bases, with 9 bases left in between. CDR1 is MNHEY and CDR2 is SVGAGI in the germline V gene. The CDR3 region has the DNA TGTGCCAGCAGTTACTCTCCAGGGCCCTATGGCTACACCTTC. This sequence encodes CASSYSPGPYGYTF.

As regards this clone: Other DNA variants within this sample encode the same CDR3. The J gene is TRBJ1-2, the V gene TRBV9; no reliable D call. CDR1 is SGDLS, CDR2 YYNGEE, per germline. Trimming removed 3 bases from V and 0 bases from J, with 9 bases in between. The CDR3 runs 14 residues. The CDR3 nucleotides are TGTGCCAGCAGCGCCCGCGGTGCTAACTATGGCTACACCTTC. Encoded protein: CASSARGANYGYTF.

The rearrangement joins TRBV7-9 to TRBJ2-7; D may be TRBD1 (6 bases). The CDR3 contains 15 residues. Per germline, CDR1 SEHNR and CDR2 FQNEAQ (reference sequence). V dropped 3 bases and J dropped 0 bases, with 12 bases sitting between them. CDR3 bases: TGTGCCAGCAGCTTCGACAGGTCACCCTCCTACGAGCAGTACTTC. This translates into CASSFDRSPSYEQYF.

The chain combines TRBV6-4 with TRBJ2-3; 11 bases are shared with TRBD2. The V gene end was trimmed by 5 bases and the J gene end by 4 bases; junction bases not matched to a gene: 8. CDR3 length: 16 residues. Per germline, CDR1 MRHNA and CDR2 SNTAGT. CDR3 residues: CASSSSGRVGPDTQYF. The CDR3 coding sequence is TGTGCCAGCAGTAGTAGCGGGAGGGTCGGGCCAGATACGCAGTATTTT.

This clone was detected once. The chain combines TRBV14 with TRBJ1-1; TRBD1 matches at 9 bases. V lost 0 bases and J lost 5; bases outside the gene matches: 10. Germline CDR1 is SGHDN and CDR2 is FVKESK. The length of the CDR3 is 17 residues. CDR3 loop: CASSQDGGTGSVTEAFF. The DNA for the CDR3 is TGTGCCAGCAGCCAAGATGGGGGGACAGGGAGTGTGACTGAAGCTTTCTTT.

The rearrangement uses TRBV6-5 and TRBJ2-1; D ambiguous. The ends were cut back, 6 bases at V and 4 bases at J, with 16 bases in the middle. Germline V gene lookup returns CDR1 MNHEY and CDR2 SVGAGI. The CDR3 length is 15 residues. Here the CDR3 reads CASRNRAPGYNEQFF. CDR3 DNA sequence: TGTGCCAGCAGGAACCGGGCGCCCGGATACAATGAGCAGTTCTTC.